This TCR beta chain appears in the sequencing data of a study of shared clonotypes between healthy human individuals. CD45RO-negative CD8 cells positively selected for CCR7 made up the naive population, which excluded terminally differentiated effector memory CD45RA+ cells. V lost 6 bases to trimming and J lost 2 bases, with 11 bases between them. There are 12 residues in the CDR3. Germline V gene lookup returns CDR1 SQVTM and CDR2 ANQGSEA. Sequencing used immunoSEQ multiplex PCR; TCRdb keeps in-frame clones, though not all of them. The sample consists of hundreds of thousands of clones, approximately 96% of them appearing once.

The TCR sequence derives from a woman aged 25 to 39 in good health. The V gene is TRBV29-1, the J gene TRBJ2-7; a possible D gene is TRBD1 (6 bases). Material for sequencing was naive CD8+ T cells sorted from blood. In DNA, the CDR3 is TGCAGCGTCGAGAAGGGGGCCTACGAGCAGTACTTC. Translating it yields CSVEKGAYEQYF.